The 31 T cell receptor beta chains below were found in one sample sequenced in a study of blood T cell repertoires in COVID-19. Method: immunoSEQ multiplex PCR; TCRdb's copy keeps in-frame clones and lacks some. The data contain under 300,000 clones, 80% to 90% of them singletons. The sequencing sample was made of PBMCs or T cells enriched from blood (not recorded which). These receptor sequences come from a man aged 40-49 years who had recovered from COVID-19.

The chain couples TRBV10-3 to TRBJ1-4; maybe TRBD1 (6 bases). CDR1 is ENHRY, CDR2 SYGVKD, per germline. Trimming stripped 3 bases from V and 4 bases from J, with 9 bases between. This CDR3 is 14 amino acids long. CDR3 bases: TGTGCCATCAGTGACAGGGGCGGTAATGAAAAACTGTTTTTT. Its translation is CAISDRGGNEKLFF.

J is TRBJ2-5 and V is TRBV5-8; TRBD2 aligns across 9 bases. From germline, CDR1 is SGHTS and CDR2 YDEGEE. V shed 4 bases, J shed 5 bases, and the junction held 9 bases outside the gene matches. The CDR3 contains 15 residues. The CDR3 sequence is CASSHGREGGETQYF. CDR3 in DNA: TGTGCCAGCAGCCACGGGCGGGAGGGCGGTGAGACCCAGTACTTC.

This chain links TRBV10-3 with TRBJ1-2, with 9 bases matching TRBD1. Trimming at V came to 10 bases and at J to 7 bases, leaving 16 bases not matched to a gene. Germline CDR1 is ENHRY and CDR2 is SYGVKD. There are 15 residues in the CDR3. The CDR3 sequence is CATHAQGAEVAGYTF. In nucleotides, the CDR3 is TGTGCCACACACGCACAGGGGGCCGAGGTCGCTGGCTACACCTTC.

The rearrangement joins TRBV29-1 to TRBJ1-1; perhaps TRBD1 as D (5 bases). The CDR3 consists of 12 residues. Per the germline V gene, CDR1 is SQVTM and CDR2 is ANQGSEA. V was cut by 8 bases and J by 4 bases, with 14 bases left in between. The CDR3 loop is CSIRPGVTEAFF. CDR3 DNA sequence: TGCAGCATTCGGCCGGGGGTCACTGAAGCTTTCTTT.

V usage is TRBV15 and J usage is TRBJ2-3; 9 positions match TRBD2. This CDR3 is 17 amino acids long. Germline V gives CDR1 LNHNV, CDR2 YYDKDF (reference sequence). Trimming cost V 4 bases and J 4 bases; bases outside gene matches: 12. In nucleotides, the CDR3 is TGTGCCACCAGCACCGAAGGCGGGAGGGCCGAGCCAGATACGCAGTATTTT. It codes for CATSTEGGRAEPDTQYF.

This clone was found once. J is TRBJ2-3 and V is TRBV5-1; 9 bases map to TRBD2. Germline CDR1 reads SGHRS; CDR2 reads YFSETQ. The trim removed 0 bases at V and 1 base at J, leaving 3 bases unmatched. The CDR3 runs to 16 residues. This CDR3 reads CASSLAPSGGTDTQYF. CDR3 coding DNA: TGCGCCAGCAGCTTGGCCCCTAGCGGGGGCACAGATACGCAGTATTTT. Complete variable domain (other parts from reference TRBV5-1 and TRBJ2-3): KAGVTQTPRYLIKTRGQQVTLSCSPISGHRSVSWYQQTPGQGLQFLFEYFSETQRNKGNFPGRFSGRQFSNSRSEMNVSTLELGDSALYLCASSLAPSGGTDTQYFGPGTRLTVL.

The V call is TRBV27, the J call TRBJ2-1; tentatively, D is TRBD2 (6 bases). The ends were cut back, 2 bases at V and 7 bases at J, with 12 bases in the middle. This CDR3 region has 14 residues. CDR1 MNHEY and CDR2 SMNVEV come from the germline V gene (reference sequence). The CDR3: CASSLNSGRNEQFF. The CDR3 coding sequence is TGTGCCAGCAGTTTAAATTCAGGGAGGAATGAGCAGTTCTTC.

On this clone itself: The junction departs from germline at one end; a sequencing error may be responsible. The chain is built from TRBV6-6 and TRBJ1-5; D is undetermined. Germline CDR1 is MNHNY and CDR2 is SVGAGI (reference sequence). This CDR3 spans 9 amino acids. The CDR3 reads CARYQAQHF. Written as DNA, the CDR3 is TGTGCCCGTTATCAGGCCCAGCATTTT.

V gene TRBV5-1 combines with J gene TRBJ1-3; tentatively, D is TRBD1 (6 bases). The CDR3 is 15 residues long. Germline loops: CDR1 SGHRS, CDR2 YFSETQ. Trimming took off 4 bases at V and 9 bases at J, with 20 bases between the two ends. CDR3 amino acids: CASSPPGQRLRTIYF. The CDR3 DNA follows: TGCGCCAGCAGCCCCCCCGGACAGCGTTTACGCACCATATATTTT.

The chain combines TRBV7-9 with TRBJ1-1; D gene unclear. Per germline, CDR1 SEHNR and CDR2 FQNEAQ (reference sequence). CDR3 length equals 14 residues. Trimming stripped 3 bases from V and 4 bases from J, with 12 bases between. The CDR3 DNA is TGTGCCAGCAGCTTTTTATCGGGAAGCACTGAAGCTTTCTTT. Its translation is CASSFLSGSTEAFF. Based on the CDR3 plus reference TRBV7-9 and TRBJ1-1, the full variable domain is DTGVSQNPRHKITKRGQNVTFRCDPISEHNRLYWYRQTLGQGPEFLTYFQNEAQLEKSRLLSDRFSAERPKGSFSTLEIQRTEQGDSAMYLCASSFLSGSTEAFFGQGTRLTVV.

This chain links TRBV4-1 with TRBJ2-7, with D possibly matching TRBD2 (5 bases). In germline, CDR1 is MGHRA, CDR2 YSYEKL. This CDR3 spans 19 amino acids. Deletions cut 2 bases from V and 3 bases from J, with 26 bases between. The CDR3 nucleotides are TGCGCCAGCAGCCAACTATGGGCAACTAATACGGGAAGTCTCTACGAGCAGTACTTC. Translating gives CASSQLWATNTGSLYEQYF.

V is TRBV27 and J is TRBJ2-3; TRBD2 matches 8 bases. Germline CDR1 and CDR2: MNHEY and SMNVEV (reference sequence). The CDR3 totals 15 residues. The junction had 8 bases not matched to a gene; V was cut back by 4 bases and J by 5 bases. The CDR3 sequence: CASSSLTRGGDTQYF. The CDR3 bases are TGTGCCAGCAGTTCGCTTACACGGGGGGGAGATACGCAGTATTTT.

J is TRBJ1-6 and V is TRBV9, with unresolved D. The CDR3 length is 15 residues. The germline gives CDR1 SGDLS, CDR2 YYNGEE. V was cut by 0 bases and J by 8 bases, with 12 bases left in between. CDR3 loop: CASSVGPTDYSPLHF. The CDR3 DNA reads TGTGCCAGCAGCGTAGGTCCTACTGACTATTCACCCCTCCACTTT.

The gene calls are TRBV13 and TRBJ2-2, with a weak D call TRBD2 (7 bases). The CDR3 covers 15 residues. V was clipped by 4 bases and J by 7 bases, with 16 bases between them. Germline V gene data show CDR1 as PRHDT and CDR2 as FYEKMQ (reference sequence). CDR3 protein: CASSSPGGPSGELFF. CDR3 nucleotides: TGTGCCAGCAGCTCACCCGGGGGGCCCAGCGGGGAGCTGTTTTTT.

This clone has more than one count but fewer than ten. The chain links TRBV4-1 to TRBJ1-2; no reliable D call. Per germline, CDR1 MGHRA and CDR2 YSYEKL. V gave up 0 bases and J gave up 1 base, with 9 bases separating them. This CDR3 has 15 amino acids. The CDR3 spells CASSQDGGLNYGYTF. CDR3 in DNA: TGCGCCAGCAGCCAAGATGGAGGACTTAACTATGGCTACACCTTC.

Remarks on this clone: A read error may produce the germline difference seen at one junction end. The chain combines TRBV27 with TRBJ2-1, with D possibly being TRBD1 (6 bases). The CDR3 covers 15 residues. Germline loops: CDR1 MNHEY, CDR2 SMNVEV (reference sequence). In nucleotides, the CDR3 is TGTGCCAGCAGGTTATACAGGGCTTACTACAATGAGCAGTTCTTC. Its translation is CASRLYRAYYNEQFF.

The rearrangement links TRBV11-2 to TRBJ2-1; 13 positions agree with TRBD2. V was pared by 3 bases and J by 5 bases, with 7 bases of the junction left unmatched. In germline, CDR1 is SGHAT, CDR2 FQNNGV. This CDR3 comprises 17 residues. The DNA for the CDR3 is TGTGCCAGCAGCTTGGCGACTAGCGGGGGGCGAAACAATGAGCAGTTCTTC. Its translation: CASSLATSGGRNNEQFF.

The rearrangement links TRBV14 to TRBJ2-1; 9 bases fit TRBD1. J lost 6 bases, V lost 3 bases, and 3 bases had no gene match. Germline V gives CDR1 SGHDN, CDR2 FVKESK. The CDR3 is made up of 14 amino acids. The CDR3 nucleotides read TGTGCCAGCAGCCAGGACAGGGGAATCAATGAGCAGTTCTTC. Its translation is CASSQDRGINEQFF.

The chain carries TRBV5-1 and TRBJ1-5; tentatively, D is TRBD1 (6 bases). The CDR3 is 15 residues long. V lost 4 bases and J 5 bases, leaving 16 bases between the germline ends. CDR1 and CDR2 from the germline V gene are SGHRS and YFSETQ. The CDR3 nucleotides read TGCGCCAGCAGCACCCTGGGGGGGGCCGATCAGCCCCAGCATTTT. Translated: CASSTLGGADQPQHF.

The chain carries TRBV5-1 and TRBJ1-3; D remains unclear. The CDR3 spans 15 residues. The V end was cut by 3 bases, the J end by 0 bases, with 10 bases between. Germline V lookup: CDR1 SGHRS, CDR2 YFSETQ. The CDR3 coding sequence is TGCGCCAGCAGCTCGGACTCAAGCTCTGGAAACACCATATATTTT. Translated: CASSSDSSSGNTIYF.

The V call is TRBV30, the J call TRBJ1-5; D remains unclear. Trimming left V 1 base short and J 1 base short, with 11 bases between. The CDR3 spans 15 residues. Germline V lookup: CDR1 GTSNPN, CDR2 SVGIG (reference sequence). The CDR3 DNA follows: TGTGCCTGGAGTGCCGATACAATAAGCAATCAGCCCCAGCATTTT. It codes for CAWSADTISNQPQHF.

Turning to this clone: The junction shows a germline mismatch at one end, possibly a read error. The chain joins TRBV19 to TRBJ2-5; D possibly corresponds to TRBD2 (5 bases). Per the germline V gene, CDR1 is LNHDA and CDR2 is SQIVND (reference sequence). This CDR3 contains 13 residues. CDR3 residues: CASRIVGVETQYF. The CDR3 nucleotides read TGTGCCAGTAGGATAGTCGGGGTGGAGACCCAGTACTTC.

The chain recombines TRBV9 with TRBJ2-3, with 11 nucleotides matching TRBD2. V gave up 2 bases and J gave up 6 bases; unmatched junction bases: 5. Germline V gene sequence: CDR1 SGDLS, CDR2 YYNGEE. The CDR3 length is 15 residues. In DNA form, the CDR3 reads TGTGCCAGCAGCGTTAGCGGGAGGGCCTCGGATACGCAGTATTTT. Amino acids: CASSVSGRASDTQYF. The full variable domain, with the rest looked up from reference TRBV9 and TRBJ2-3, is DSGVTQTPKHLITATGQRVTLRCSPRSGDLSVYWYQQSLDQGLQFLIQYYNGEERAKGNILERFSAQQFPDLHSELNLSSLELGDSALYFCASSVSGRASDTQYFGPGTRLTVL.

This chain links TRBV7-2 with TRBJ1-5; tentatively, D is TRBD1 (5 bases). From germline, CDR1 is SGHTA and CDR2 FQGNSA. CDR3 length equals 14 residues. The V end lost 2 bases, the J end lost 6 bases, and 11 bases lay between the germline ends. The CDR3 DNA reads as TGTGCCAGCAGCTTAACAGGCGGGGGTCAGCCCCAGCATTTT. This encodes CASSLTGGGQPQHF.

The chain recombines TRBV29-1 with TRBJ1-1; tentatively, D is TRBD1 (5 bases). This CDR3 region has 13 residues. Looked up from germline, CDR1 is SQVTM and CDR2 is ANQGSEA. The V and J ends lost 7 bases and 2 bases respectively, with 14 bases between them. The CDR3 nucleotides are TGCAGCGGGGCCTTCGGGGGTAACACTGAAGCTTTCTTT. Translating gives CSGAFGGNTEAFF.

This rearrangement joins TRBV5-4 to TRBJ2-2; D remains ambiguous. The CDR3 runs to 16 residues. V lost 3 bases and J 0 bases, leaving 12 bases between the germline ends. Germline V lookup: CDR1 SGHNT, CDR2 YYREEE (reference sequence). As DNA, the CDR3 is TGTGCCAGCAGCTCGGCGACTGACGCGAACACCGGGGAGCTGTTTTTT. It translates to CASSSATDANTGELFF.

V and J are TRBV4-2 and TRBJ1-2; 7 bases align to TRBD1. Germline V lookup: CDR1 LGHNA, CDR2 YNFKEQ. With V trimmed by 2 bases and J by 4 bases, 1 base remained unmatched. The CDR3 runs to 13 residues. CDR3 DNA: TGTGCCAGCAGCCAAACAGGGGCCTATGGCTACACCTTC. Its translation: CASSQTGAYGYTF.

V is TRBV3-1 (or the pseudogene TRBV3-2) and J is TRBJ2-3; D is unresolved. This CDR3 comprises 15 residues. V dropped 1 base and J dropped 6 bases, with 14 bases sitting between them. Germline V gives CDR1 LGHDT, CDR2 YNNKEL (reference sequence). This CDR3 reads CASSQGSVVLDTQYF. CDR3 coding DNA: TGTGCCAGCAGCCAAGGGAGTGTGGTTTTGGATACGCAGTATTTT.

The chain links TRBV19 to TRBJ2-7; D is possibly TRBD2 (5 bases). Trimming cost V 6 bases and J 0 bases, with 9 bases left between them. CDR3 length: 13 residues. Germline lookup yields CDR1 LNHDA and CDR2 SQIVND (reference sequence). CDR3 coding DNA: TGTGCCAGTAGCGTTGGGAGCTCCTACGAGCAGTACTTC. It encodes CASSVGSSYEQYF.

The chain has TRBV6-1 and TRBJ1-5; possible D gene TRBD1, 5 bases. The germline V gene encodes CDR1 MNHNS and CDR2 SASEGT. The CDR3 totals 15 residues. The ends were cut back, 3 bases at V and 4 bases at J, with 13 bases in the middle. The CDR3 is CASSDDPGLNQPQHF. Here the CDR3 DNA reads TGTGCCAGCAGTGATGACCCAGGGTTAAATCAGCCCCAGCATTTT.

This chain uses TRBV4-1 with TRBJ1-6; D gene uncertain. Germline V gene data show CDR1 as MGHRA and CDR2 as YSYEKL. The CDR3 consists of 17 residues. V lost 4 bases, J lost 5 bases, and 18 bases lay in between. The CDR3 sequence: CASSRGGVVRHNSPLHF. The CDR3 DNA reads TGCGCCAGCAGCCGCGGCGGAGTAGTGAGACATAATTCACCCCTCCACTTT.